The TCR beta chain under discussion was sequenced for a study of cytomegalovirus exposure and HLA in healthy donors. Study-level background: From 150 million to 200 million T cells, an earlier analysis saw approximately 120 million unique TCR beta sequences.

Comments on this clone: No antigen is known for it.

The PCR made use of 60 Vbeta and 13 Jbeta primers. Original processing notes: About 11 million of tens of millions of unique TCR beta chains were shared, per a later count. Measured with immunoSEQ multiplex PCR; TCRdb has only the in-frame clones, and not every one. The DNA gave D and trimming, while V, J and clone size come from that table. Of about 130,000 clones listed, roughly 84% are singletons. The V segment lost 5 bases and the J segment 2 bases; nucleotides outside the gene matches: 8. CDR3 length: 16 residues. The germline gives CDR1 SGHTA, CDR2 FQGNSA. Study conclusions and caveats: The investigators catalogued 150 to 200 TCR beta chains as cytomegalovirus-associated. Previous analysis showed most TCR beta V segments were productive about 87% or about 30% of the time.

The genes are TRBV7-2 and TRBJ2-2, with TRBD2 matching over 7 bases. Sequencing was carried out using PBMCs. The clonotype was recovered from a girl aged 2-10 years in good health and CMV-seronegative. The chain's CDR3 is CASSPWAGENTGELFF. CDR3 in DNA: TGTGCCAGCAGCCCCTGGGCGGGGGAAAACACCGGGGAGCTGTTTTTT.